The 3 T cell receptor beta chains listed next were all sequenced from one sample in a study of T cells of healthy individuals (dated by TCRdb to between 2018 and 2020). Library creation used 5' RACE. This sample was sequenced with an Illumina MiSeq. In TCRdb, the public reads were trimmed at Q25 with fastp and aligned with MiXCR, with productive beta chains retained. One record per CDR3 amino acid sequence lists the most common genes and DNA. This sample holds some 100,000 distinct CDR3 sequences; approximately 15% were observed only once. Together, the top ten hold about 6.2% of the sample. The source is a human donor in good health.

V gene TRBV7-9 combines with J gene TRBJ1-3, with TRBD1 identical over 8 bases. CDR1 and CDR2 (germline): SEHNR, FQNEAQ (reference sequence). The V segment lost 4 bases and the J segment 0 bases; nucleotides outside the gene matches: 11. The CDR3 consists of 18 residues. The CDR3 DNA follows: TGTGCCAGCAGCTCCCCCCGACAGGGGAACTTCTCTGGAAACACCATATATTTT. Translated, it gives CASSSPRQGNFSGNTIYF.

This clonotype has a count of ten or more. The rearrangement joins TRBV5-6 to TRBJ2-1; D is possibly TRBD1 (6 bases). This CDR3 comprises 17 residues. V dropped 4 bases and J dropped 4 bases, with 21 bases sitting between them. From germline, CDR1 is SGHDT and CDR2 YYEEEE. CDR3 region: CASSRTSTGSYYNEQFF. DNA of the CDR3: TGTGCCAGCAGCCGAACGTCAACAGGGAGCTATTACAATGAGCAGTTCTTC.

Ten or more counts support this clonotype. The chain uses TRBV4-2 and TRBJ2-1; TRBD1 matches at 7 bases. J was trimmed by 2 bases and V by 0 bases; bases with no gene match: 4. The CDR3 covers 16 residues. CDR1 is LGHNA, CDR2 YNFKEQ, per germline. The chain's CDR3 is CASSQDSTGAYNEQFF. The CDR3 DNA sequence: TGTGCCAGCAGCCAAGATAGCACAGGGGCCTACAATGAGCAGTTCTTC.